The sequence of this T cell receptor beta chain was determined in a study of control samples from healthy donors and cancer patients. TCRdb's copy holds only in-frame clones and misses some; the assay was immunoSEQ multiplex PCR. This table holds roughly 12,000 clones, roughly 95% found once. Germline V gene sequence: CDR1 SGHVS, CDR2 FNYEAQ. CDR3 size: 14 residues. The germline V and J ends were trimmed by 4 bases and 2 bases, with 9 bases remaining between them. The chain employs TRBV7-6 and TRBJ1-3; D possibly corresponds to TRBD1 (6 bases). The sample comprised PBMCs. The clonotype was recovered from a man between 70 and 80 years old with head and neck cancer. The CDR3 protein is CASSSGDTGNTIYF. CDR3 in DNA: TGTGCCAGCAGCTCGGGGGACACTGGAAACACCATATATTTT.